Here is one T cell receptor (beta chain) with its context. Random hexamers were used to reverse transcribe the RNA input (about 0.45 to 1 ug). Amplification of TCR beta CDR3 spanned 54 Vbeta and 13 Jbeta via immunoSEQ multiplex PCR. TCRdb called the immunoSEQ multiplex PCR reads again in MiXCR, with one record for every CDR3 protein. The sample lists over 70,000 distinct CDR3 sequences; approximately 96% were seen once. Sequencing of TCR beta was performed on blood CD8+ T cells and on blood CD4+ T cells. This CDR3 is 13 amino acids long. CDR1 and CDR2 (germline): SGHTA, FQGNSA. The V and J ends lost 8 bases and 6 bases, in that order; junction bases with no gene match: 5. The sample is drawn from a study of CD8 T cells in Susac syndrome. Across the whole study: When blood was collected, patients with Susac syndrome were therapy-naive, were taking corticosteroids, or were receiving intravenous immunoglobulin alone.

The sample taken for sequencing was CD8+ T cells from PBMCs. This sequence joins TRBV7-2 and TRBJ2-2; the match to TRBD1 covers 8 bases. This receptor was identified in a human donor with Susac syndrome. CDR3 sequence: CASGRTGPGELFF. In nucleotides, the CDR3 is TGTGCCAGCGGAAGGACAGGGCCCGGGGAGCTGTTTTTT.